Given below is one T cell receptor (beta chain) in context. The sample is drawn from a study of control samples from healthy donors and cancer patients. This table comes from immunoSEQ multiplex PCR, and its TCRdb copy is limited to in-frame clones, with some not included. Of 65,000 to 100,000 clones in the sample, about nine tenths were seen once. The CDR3 contains 12 residues. Trimming took 1 base from V and 6 from J, leaving 9 bases between them. The germline CDR1 and CDR2 sequences are SQVTM and ANQGSEA. What was sequenced was blood. V usage is TRBV29-1 and J usage is TRBJ1-2; D may be TRBD1 (5 bases). The TCR originated in a man between 45 and 60 years old in good health. This CDR3 is CSVEGGVHGYTF. CDR3 DNA: TGCAGCGTTGAAGGAGGGGTCCATGGCTACACCTTC.